The entry below describes one T cell receptor beta chain. The antigen remains unidentified. TCRdb keeps only in-frame clones here, not all; method: immunoSEQ multiplex PCR. The sample records over 40,000 clones, approximately 83% being singletons. This sample is part of a study of T cell responses to AZD1222 COVID-19 vaccine. Study-wide background: Pooling covered second doses at about 4 or about 12 weeks. The study's findings and limits: Donors in the cohort were predominantly white British and more often female, and clonal diversity was possibly underestimated. Baseline seropositives among AZD1222 recipients totaled only five or six.

CDR3 length equals 15 residues. In germline, CDR1 is PRHDT, CDR2 FYEKMQ (reference sequence). V lost 4 bases, J lost 4 bases, and 16 bases lay in between. The sequencing used peripheral blood, collected on day 0 of AZD1222 vaccination. The TCR comes from an adult in good health. The rearrangement joins TRBV13 to TRBJ1-1; D unresolved. Here the CDR3 reads CASSSPQRRGTEAFF. The CDR3 DNA is TGTGCCAGCAGCTCTCCTCAGAGACGGGGCACTGAAGCTTTCTTT.